This note documents a single T cell receptor beta chain sequence. Its target is not known. The entry originates in a study of Graves' ophthalmopathy and Graves' hyperthyroidism. Study-wide background: Stable hyperthyroid donors showed no ophthalmopathy during 18 months follow-up.

Amplification of TCR beta CDR3 regions used RNA transcripts. The workflow started with a first-round RT-PCR run with HTBI primers and then moved on to a second-round multiplex PCR. TCRdb re-called the multiplex PCR reads with MiXCR, one entry per CDR3 protein. The sample has about 1.2 million distinct CDR3 sequences, roughly two fifths seen once; the top ten hold approximately 10%. Regarding the study as a whole: As the model predicted ophthalmopathy progression, it achieved a sensitivity of 70% to 71% and a specificity of around 72%.

Germline loops: CDR1 LNHNV, CDR2 YYDKDF (reference sequence). V lost 3 bases to trimming and J lost 9 bases, with 14 bases between them. This CDR3 has 13 residues. The study recruited hyperthyroidism patients aged 18 to 65 who were newly diagnosed, under 2 months' duration. This chain uses TRBV15 with TRBJ2-5, with D perhaps TRBD2 (7 bases). Source material: peripheral blood or thyroid tissue (not recorded which). This clonotype was obtained from an adult man with Graves' hyperthyroidism. As DNA, the CDR3 is TGTGCCACCAGCAGTCGGGGGGCGTATCCCCAGTACTTC. Translating it yields CATSSRGAYPQYF.